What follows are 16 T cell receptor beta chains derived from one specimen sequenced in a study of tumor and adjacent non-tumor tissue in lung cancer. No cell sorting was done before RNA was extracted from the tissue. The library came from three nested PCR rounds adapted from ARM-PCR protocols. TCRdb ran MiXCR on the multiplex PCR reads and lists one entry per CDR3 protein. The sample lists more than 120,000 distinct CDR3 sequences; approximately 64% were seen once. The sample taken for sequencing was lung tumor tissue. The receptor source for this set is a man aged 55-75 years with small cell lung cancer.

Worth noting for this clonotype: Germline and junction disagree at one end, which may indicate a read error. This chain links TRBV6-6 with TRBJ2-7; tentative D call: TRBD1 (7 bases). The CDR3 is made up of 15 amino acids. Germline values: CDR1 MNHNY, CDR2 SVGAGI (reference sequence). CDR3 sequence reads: CTSIEGAGPKYEQYF. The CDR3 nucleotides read TGTACCAGCATTGAGGGGGCGGGGCCCAAGTACGAGCAGTACTTC.

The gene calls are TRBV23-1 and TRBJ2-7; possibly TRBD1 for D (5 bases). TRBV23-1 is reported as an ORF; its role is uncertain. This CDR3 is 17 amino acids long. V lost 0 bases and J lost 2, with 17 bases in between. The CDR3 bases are TGCGCCAGCAGTCAATCGAGTGGCAGGGCCCCAACCTACGAGCAGTACGTC. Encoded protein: CASSQSSGRAPTYEQYV.

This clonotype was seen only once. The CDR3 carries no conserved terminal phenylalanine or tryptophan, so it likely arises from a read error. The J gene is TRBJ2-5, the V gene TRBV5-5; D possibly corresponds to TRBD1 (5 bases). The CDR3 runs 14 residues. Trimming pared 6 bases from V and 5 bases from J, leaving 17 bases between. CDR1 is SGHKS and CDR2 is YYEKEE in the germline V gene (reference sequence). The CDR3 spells CASNRAGHEETQYL. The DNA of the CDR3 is TGTGCCAGCAACCGGGCAGGGCATGAGGAGACCCAGTACCTC.

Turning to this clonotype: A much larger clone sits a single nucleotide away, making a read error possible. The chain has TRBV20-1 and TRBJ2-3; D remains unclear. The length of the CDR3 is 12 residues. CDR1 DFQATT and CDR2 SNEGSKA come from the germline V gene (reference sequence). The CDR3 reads CTARATTDTQYF. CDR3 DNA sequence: TGCACTGCTAGGGCTACCACAGATACGCAGTATTTT.

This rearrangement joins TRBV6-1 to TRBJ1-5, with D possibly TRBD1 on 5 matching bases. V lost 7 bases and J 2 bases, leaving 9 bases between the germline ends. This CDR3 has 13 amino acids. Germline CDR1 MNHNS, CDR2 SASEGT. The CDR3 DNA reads TGTGCCAGCACTTTGGGGGGCAATCAGCCCCAGCATTTT. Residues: CASTLGGNQPQHF.

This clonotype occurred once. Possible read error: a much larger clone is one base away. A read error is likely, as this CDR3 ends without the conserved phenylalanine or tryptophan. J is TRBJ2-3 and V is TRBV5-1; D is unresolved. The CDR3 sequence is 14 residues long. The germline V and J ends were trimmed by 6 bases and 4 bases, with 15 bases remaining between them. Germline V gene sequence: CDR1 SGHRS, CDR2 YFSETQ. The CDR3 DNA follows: TGCGCCAGCAACGACCCAGCTACTGCAGATACGCAGTATTCT. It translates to CASNDPATADTQYS.

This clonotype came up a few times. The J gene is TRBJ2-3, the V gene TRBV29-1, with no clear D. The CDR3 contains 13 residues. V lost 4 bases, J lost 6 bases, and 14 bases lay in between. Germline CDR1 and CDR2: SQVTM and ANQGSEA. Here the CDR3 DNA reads TGCAGCGTTGTTTGGGCCCAGGCGGATACGCAGTATTTT. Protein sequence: CSVVWAQADTQYF.

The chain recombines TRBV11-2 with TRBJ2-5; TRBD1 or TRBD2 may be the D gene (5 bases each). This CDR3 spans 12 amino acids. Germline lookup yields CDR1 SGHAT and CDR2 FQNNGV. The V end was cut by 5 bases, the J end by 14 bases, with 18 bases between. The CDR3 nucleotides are TGTGCCAGCAGCGTATCCGGGACCCGAGGATACTTC. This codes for CASSVSGTRGYF.

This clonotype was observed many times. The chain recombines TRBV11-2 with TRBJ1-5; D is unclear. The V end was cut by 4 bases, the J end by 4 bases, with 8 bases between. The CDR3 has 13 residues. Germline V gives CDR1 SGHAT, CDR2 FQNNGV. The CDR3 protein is CASSSDTNQPQHF. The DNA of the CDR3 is TGTGCCAGCAGCTCCGACACGAATCAGCCCCAGCATTTT.

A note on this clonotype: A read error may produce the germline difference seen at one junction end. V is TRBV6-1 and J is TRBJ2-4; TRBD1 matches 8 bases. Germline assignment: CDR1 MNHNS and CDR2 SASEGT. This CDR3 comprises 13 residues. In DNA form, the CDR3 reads TGTGTCAGCAGTGACAGGGGACTGAACATTCAGTACTTC. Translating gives CVSSDRGLNIQYF.

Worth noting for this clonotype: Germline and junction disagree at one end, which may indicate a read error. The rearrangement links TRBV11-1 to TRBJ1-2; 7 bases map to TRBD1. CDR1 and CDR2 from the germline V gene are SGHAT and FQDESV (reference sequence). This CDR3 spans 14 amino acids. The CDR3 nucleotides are TGTGCCAGCAGCTTCGCCGAAGGGGGCTCTGGCTACACCTTT. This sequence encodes CASSFAEGGSGYTF. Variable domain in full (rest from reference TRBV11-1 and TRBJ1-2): EAEVAQSPRYKITEKSQAVAFWCDPISGHATLYWYRQILGQGPELLVQFQDESVVDDSQLPKDRFSAERLKGVDSTLKIQPAELGDSAMYLCASSFAEGGSGYTFGSGTRLTVV.

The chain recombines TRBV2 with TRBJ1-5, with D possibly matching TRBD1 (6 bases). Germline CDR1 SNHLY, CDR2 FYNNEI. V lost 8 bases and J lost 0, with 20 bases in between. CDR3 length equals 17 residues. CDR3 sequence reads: CASSVPDGGHSNQPQHF. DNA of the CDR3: TGTGCCAGCTCTGTCCCGGACGGGGGGCATAGCAATCAGCCCCAGCATTTT.

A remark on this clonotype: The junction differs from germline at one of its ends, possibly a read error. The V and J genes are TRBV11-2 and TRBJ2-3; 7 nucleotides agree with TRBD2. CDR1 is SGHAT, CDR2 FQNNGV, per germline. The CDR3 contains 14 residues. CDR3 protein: CDSSLAGETDTQYF. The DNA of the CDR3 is TGTGACAGCAGCTTAGCGGGTGAAACAGATACGCAATACTTT.

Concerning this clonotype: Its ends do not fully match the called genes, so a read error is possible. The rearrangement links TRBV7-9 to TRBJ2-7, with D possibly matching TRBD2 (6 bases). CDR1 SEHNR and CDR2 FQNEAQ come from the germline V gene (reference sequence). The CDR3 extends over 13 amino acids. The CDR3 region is CASSLVGGTEPYF. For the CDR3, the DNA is TGTGCCAGCAGCTTAGTTGGGGGGACTGAGCCGTACTTC.

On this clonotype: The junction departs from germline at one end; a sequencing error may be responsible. CDR3 sequence reads: CASSTRIMDPEVFF. CDR3 sequence (DNA): TGTGCTAGCAGCACAAGGATCATGGACCCTGAAGTTTTCTTT. V is TRBV11-2 and J is TRBJ1-1; D gene uncertain. CDR3 length equals 14 residues. Germline CDR1 is SGHAT and CDR2 is FQNNGV.

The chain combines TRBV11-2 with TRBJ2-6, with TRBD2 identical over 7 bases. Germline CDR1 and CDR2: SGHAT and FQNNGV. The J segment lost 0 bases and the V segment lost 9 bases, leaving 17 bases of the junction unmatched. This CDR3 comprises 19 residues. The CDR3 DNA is TGTGCCAGTAGCCCCCTGGGGGGGTTCCTCAACTCTGGGGCCAACGTCCTGACTTTC. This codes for CASSPLGGFLNSGANVLTF.